Given below is one T cell receptor beta chain in context. The sample is drawn from a study of shared clonotypes between healthy human individuals. Trimming cost V 4 bases and J 4 bases, with 20 bases left between them. The CDR3 totals 17 residues. CDR1 LNHDA and CDR2 SQIVND come from the germline V gene (reference sequence). The repertoire was sequenced with immunoSEQ multiplex PCR; TCRdb's copy has only in-frame clones and lacks some. This sample has 600,000 to 800,000 clones, with around 77% found just once. This TCR was sampled from a woman in her thirties in good health. This sequence joins TRBV19 and TRBJ2-1; TRBD2 is a possible D gene (6 bases). The sample was memory CD4+ T cells sorted from blood. Subset: CD45RA-negative fraction. Written as DNA, the CDR3 is TGTGCCAGTAGTAGCTCTCCGGGAGTAGCTTTTTACAATGAGCAGTTCTTC. Its protein product is CASSSSPGVAFYNEQFF.